What follows are 15 T cell receptor beta chains derived from one specimen sequenced in a study of blood T cell repertoires in COVID-19 (TCRdb year 2020). The method was the immunoSEQ multiplex PCR assay. What TCRdb holds here is the immuneACCESS table cut down to in-frame rearrangements. Part of the clones is not present; checked against another copy, under half of the missing clones reflect an unresolved V gene, and the others are unexplained. This sample lists around 84,000 clones; about 80% were detected once. The top ten clones comprise around 12% of the sample. Sequenced material: peripheral blood. The receptor set was obtained from a woman aged 40 to 49 with active or convalescent COVID-19.

The V and J genes are TRBV7-2 and TRBJ1-4; 9 bases match TRBD1. The length of the CDR3 is 15 residues. Germline V gene data show CDR1 as SGHTA and CDR2 as FQGNSA. Germline trimming cut 6 bases from V and 5 bases from J; bases unmatched to any gene: 7. This CDR3 is CASRSWTGANEKLFF. DNA of the CDR3: TGTGCCAGCAGAAGCTGGACAGGGGCGAATGAAAAACTGTTTTTT.

The V call is TRBV6-1, the J call TRBJ2-7; 12 nucleotides match TRBD2. V shed 1 base and J 10 bases; nucleotides not matched to a gene: 5. Per the germline V gene, CDR1 is MNHNS and CDR2 is SASEGT. This CDR3 comprises 14 residues. This CDR3 is CASSEDGLAGRQYF. The CDR3 DNA reads TGTGCCAGCAGTGAAGATGGACTAGCGGGGAGACAGTACTTC.

A single count supports this clone. V gene TRBV5-8 combines with J gene TRBJ1-2; D is perhaps TRBD1 (6 bases). This CDR3 has 14 residues. V gave up 4 bases and J gave up 4 bases, with 14 bases separating them. Germline lookup yields CDR1 SGHTS and CDR2 YDEGEE. The CDR3 here is CASSNRDVGYGYTF. As DNA, the CDR3 is TGTGCCAGCAGCAACAGGGATGTTGGCTATGGCTACACCTTC.

In its sample, this clone was seen once. This CDR3 is CASSPHQDTTKIPEAFF. For the CDR3, the DNA is TGTGCCAGCAGTCCCCACCAGGACACCACAAAGATACCTGAAGCTTTCTTT. The chain has TRBV28 and TRBJ1-1, with D maybe TRBD1 (5 bases). With 5 bases removed from V and 6 bases from J, the gap between germline ends came to 25 bases. CDR1 is MDHEN and CDR2 is SYDVKM in the germline V gene. The CDR3 is 17 amino acids.

This clone was detected only a few times. The genes are TRBV5-6 and TRBJ2-7; unclear D gene. The CDR3 totals 12 residues. V lost 0 bases and J lost 5, with 6 bases in between. Germline assignment: CDR1 SGHDT and CDR2 YYEEEE. The CDR3 DNA is TGTGCCAGCAGCTTGGTCCACAACGAGCAGTACTTC. It translates to CASSLVHNEQYF. The complete variable domain, with remaining parts taken from reference TRBV5-6 and TRBJ2-7, reads DAGVTQSPTHLIKTRGQQVTLRCSPKSGHDTVSWYQQALGQGPQFIFQYYEEEERQRGNFPDRFSGHQFPNYSSELNVNALLLGDSALYLCASSLVHNEQYFGPGTRLTVT.

The chain combines TRBV27 with TRBJ1-2; D is unclear. The CDR3 has 12 residues. V was cut by 5 bases and J by 5 bases, with 9 bases left in between. The germline V gene has CDR1 MNHEY and CDR2 SMNVEV (reference sequence). CDR3 region: CASSPRGYGYTF. CDR3 in DNA: TGTGCCAGCAGTCCCCGCGGTTATGGCTACACCTTC.

The chain carries TRBV6-7 and TRBJ2-3, with 12 bases aligning to TRBD2. TRBV6-7 counts as an open reading frame of uncertain function. The CDR3 runs 15 residues. After removal of 5 bases from V and 6 bases from J, the junction contained 6 bases not matched to a gene. CDR3 sequence (DNA): TGTGCCAGCAGTCACCGACTAGCGGGAGACGATACGCAGTATTTT. This translates into CASSHRLAGDDTQYF.

The sample holds one count of this clone. The chain uses TRBV28 and TRBJ1-5; TRBD1 matches 10 bases. Looked up from germline, CDR1 is MDHEN and CDR2 is SYDVKM. Losses at the gene ends were 6 bases for V and 5 bases for J; bases not matched to a gene: 10. CDR3 length: 16 amino acids. Here the CDR3 reads CASSQWDRGADQPQHF. CDR3 nucleotides: TGTGCCAGCAGCCAATGGGACAGGGGCGCGGATCAGCCCCAGCATTTT.

Written as DNA, the CDR3 is TGCAGCGTTGAAGATGGTCTAGCGGGAGTAAATGAGCAGTTCTTC. This encodes CSVEDGLAGVNEQFF. The chain recombines TRBV29-1 with TRBJ2-1; 10 bases are shared with TRBD2. This CDR3 comprises 15 residues. Germline V lookup: CDR1 SQVTM, CDR2 ANQGSEA. The V and J ends lost 0 bases and 7 bases, in that order; junction bases with no gene match: 6.

Notes on this clone: Other DNA sequences in this specimen translate into the identical CDR3. The V and J genes are TRBV12-3 or TRBV12-4 and TRBJ2-1; the match to TRBD2 covers 12 bases. The trim removed 7 bases at V and 7 bases at J, leaving 2 bases unmatched. The CDR3 consists of 13 residues. The CDR3 DNA sequence: TGTGCCAGCACCCTAGCGGGGGGGAATGAGCAGTTCTTC. This gives the protein CASTLAGGNEQFF.

The genes are TRBV2 and TRBJ2-7; 8 bases match TRBD1. Germline CDR1 SNHLY, CDR2 FYNNEI. The V segment lost 4 bases and the J segment 3 bases; nucleotides outside the gene matches: 11. This CDR3 is 16 amino acids long. In DNA form, the CDR3 reads TGTGCCAGCAGTGGGGTTTCGGGACAGGACCTCTACGAGCAGTACTTC. Encoded protein: CASSGVSGQDLYEQYF.

The CDR3: CASSTGGAADTQYF. CDR3 DNA sequence: TGTGCCAGCAGCACCGGGGGGGCAGCAGATACGCAGTATTTT. The gene calls are TRBV11-3 and TRBJ2-3, with 8 bases aligning to TRBD2. Trimming at V came to 5 bases and at J to 4 bases, leaving 5 bases not matched to a gene. Germline V gene sequence: CDR1 SGHNT, CDR2 YENEEA. This CDR3 has 14 amino acids.

The chain is built from TRBV5-1 and TRBJ2-5, with 7 positions matching TRBD1. V was clipped by 3 bases and J by 4 bases; unmatched bases: 6. The CDR3 extends over 14 amino acids. In germline, CDR1 is SGHRS, CDR2 YFSETQ. Here the CDR3 DNA reads TGCGCCAGCAGCTCCTCAGGGGGTGGAGAGACCCAGTACTTC. Residues: CASSSSGGGETQYF.

The gene calls are TRBV4-1 and TRBJ2-4; 8 nucleotides match TRBD1. The CDR3 is made up of 13 amino acids. The V gene's germline CDR1 is MGHRA and CDR2 YSYEKL. Trimming took 3 bases from V and 8 from J; bases not matched to a gene: 3. The CDR3 DNA reads TGCGCCAGCAGCCAGGGACAGGAGGACATTCAGTACTTC. Its protein is CASSQGQEDIQYF.

The chain is built from TRBV4-3 and TRBJ1-6, with 8 bases aligning to TRBD1. The CDR3 is 14 residues long. CDR1 is LGHNA and CDR2 is YSLEER in the germline V gene. The V and J ends lost 4 bases and 11 bases, in that order; junction bases with no gene match: 7. In DNA, the CDR3 is TGCGCCAGCAGCCCTACAGGGGGTGAAACACCCCTCCACTTT. Translation: CASSPTGGETPLHF.